These 26 T cell receptor beta chains were all obtained from the same sample, sequenced in a study of Ad26.COV2.S vaccination and SARS-CoV-2 variants. The protocol was immunoSEQ multiplex PCR, while the TCRdb copy is restricted to in-frame clones and leaves out a portion. Found here are about 440,000 clones, around 90% of them singletons; the top ten hold more than 3.5%. Described treatment: some 19 received Ad26.COV2.S at low or high dose, single or two shots; several received placebo; per-sample allocation not given. Material that was analyzed had been drawn on day 63 after the first vaccine or placebo injection. Sequencing was performed on peripheral blood, taken in a trial of Ad26.COV2.S vaccine versus placebo. The source of these receptors is a person between 18 and 65 years old who received the Ad26.COV2.S COVID-19 vaccine or a placebo.

V usage is TRBV7-2 and J usage is TRBJ1-5; TRBD1 matches at 10 bases. The V and J ends lost 4 bases and 3 bases, in that order; junction bases with no gene match: 6. CDR3 length: 16 residues. Germline CDR1 SGHTA, CDR2 FQGNSA. For the CDR3, the DNA is TGTGCCAGCAGCTCGAGTGGGACAGGGGTCAATCAGCCCCAGCATTTT. This sequence encodes CASSSSGTGVNQPQHF.

The chain employs TRBV6-5 and TRBJ1-1; D is possibly TRBD1 (5 bases). V was pared by 6 bases and J by 0 bases, with 14 bases between. The CDR3 sequence is 15 residues long. Germline assignment: CDR1 MNHEY and CDR2 SVGAGI. The CDR3 spells CASSVLQGLNTEAFF. The CDR3 nucleotides are TGTGCCAGCAGCGTTCTCCAGGGATTGAACACTGAAGCTTTCTTT.

CDR3 region: CASSPQPRSSNTGELFF. The CDR3 region has the DNA TGTGCCAGCTCACCCCAACCACGATCCTCGAACACCGGGGAGCTGTTTTTT. The rearrangement joins TRBV18 to TRBJ2-2; D uncertain. Germline V lookup: CDR1 KGHSH, CDR2 LQKENI. The CDR3 consists of 17 residues. Trimming removed 3 bases at V and 0 bases at J, with 14 bases between.

This rearrangement joins TRBV7-9 to TRBJ1-4; TRBD1 matches 7 bases. This CDR3 is 16 amino acids long. With V trimmed by 1 base and J by 6 bases, 8 bases remained unmatched. Germline values: CDR1 SEHNR, CDR2 FQNEAQ (reference sequence). The CDR3 protein is CASSLELGTEYEKLFF. The CDR3 DNA sequence: TGTGCCAGCAGCTTAGAGTTGGGGACAGAGTATGAAAAACTGTTTTTT. The full variable domain, its missing parts supplied by reference TRBV7-9 and TRBJ1-4, is DTGVSQNPRHKITKRGQNVTFRCDPISEHNRLYWYRQTLGQGPEFLTYFQNEAQLEKSRLLSDRFSAERPKGSFSTLEIQRTEQGDSAMYLCASSLELGTEYEKLFFGSGTQLSVL.

The rearrangement links TRBV2 to TRBJ2-2, with TRBD2 identical over 12 bases. V dropped 5 bases and J dropped 3; count of bases not matched to a gene: 1. From germline, CDR1 is SNHLY and CDR2 FYNNEI. The CDR3 extends over 15 amino acids. CDR3: CASSPSGRDTGELFF. The CDR3 nucleotides read TGTGCCAGCAGTCCTAGCGGGAGGGACACCGGGGAGCTGTTTTTT.

The V gene is TRBV11-3, the J gene TRBJ2-5, with D possibly being TRBD1 (5 bases). CDR3 length: 13 residues. Between the trimmed V and J ends, which lost 4 bases and 1 base, there was a span of 7 bases. Germline lookup yields CDR1 SGHNT and CDR2 YENEEA. CDR3 amino acids: CASSSGFQETQYF. DNA for the CDR3: TGTGCCAGCAGCTCAGGGTTCCAAGAGACCCAGTACTTC.

This clone has only a few counts. The V gene is TRBV7-9, the J gene TRBJ2-6, with D possibly being TRBD1 (6 bases). Trimming cost V 6 bases and J 4 bases, with 13 bases left between them. The CDR3 sequence is 15 residues long. CDR1 is SEHNR and CDR2 is FQNEAQ in the germline V gene (reference sequence). For the CDR3, the DNA is TGTGCCAGCAGGCCCCAGGGGCAAGGGGCCAACGTCCTGACTTTC. Translated, it gives CASRPQGQGANVLTF.

J is TRBJ1-5 and V is TRBV24-1; the D is unclear. Deletions cut 3 bases from V and 4 bases from J, with 9 bases between. The CDR3 has 14 residues. Germline assignment: CDR1 KGHDR and CDR2 SFDVKD. The CDR3 region has the DNA TGTGCCACCAGTGATAGATCGAAGAATCAGCCCCAGCATTTT. Residues: CATSDRSKNQPQHF.

The V call is TRBV4-1, the J call TRBJ2-1; TRBD2 matches 11 bases. Germline V lookup: CDR1 MGHRA, CDR2 YSYEKL. V was pared by 3 bases and J by 7 bases, with 14 bases of the junction left unmatched. This CDR3 spans 18 amino acids. CDR3 bases: TGCGCCAGCAGCCAGGGCCCCATACTAGCGGGAGTTAATAATGAGCAGTTCTTC. Protein product: CASSQGPILAGVNNEQFF.

The rearrangement links TRBV30 to TRBJ1-2; D not resolved. The CDR3 is 14 amino acids. Germline CDR1 GTSNPN, CDR2 SVGIG (reference sequence). V was shortened by 3 bases and J by 2 bases, with 13 bases between the two germline ends. CDR3 loop: CAWSPPPRNYGYTF. CDR3 nucleotides: TGTGCCTGGAGCCCTCCACCGAGAAACTATGGCTACACCTTC.

V and J are TRBV7-3 and TRBJ2-2; D not certain. The CDR3 is 13 residues long. V lost 4 bases, J lost 8 bases, and 11 bases lay in between. From germline, CDR1 is SGHTA and CDR2 FQGTGA. CDR3 loop: CASSSLSAGELFF. For the CDR3, the DNA is TGTGCCAGCAGCTCGTTATCGGCTGGGGAGCTGTTTTTT.

The chain has TRBV4-2 and TRBJ2-4; 8 positions agree with TRBD2. Germline values: CDR1 LGHNA, CDR2 YNFKEQ. Trimming at V came to 5 bases and at J to 5 bases, leaving 14 bases not matched to a gene. This CDR3 has 17 amino acids. The CDR3 DNA is TGTGCCAGCAGCTCCCGAGTACTAGCGGAGAGGGAAAACATTCAGTACTTC. Protein: CASSSRVLAERENIQYF.

The chain combines TRBV20-1 with TRBJ2-2; unclear D gene. V was shortened by 7 bases and J by 1 base, with 10 bases between the two germline ends. Germline CDR1 reads DFQATT; CDR2 reads SNEGSKA (reference sequence). The CDR3 is 13 residues long. CDR3 residues: CSGSAGNTGELFF. CDR3 bases: TGCAGTGGTAGTGCTGGGAACACCGGGGAGCTGTTTTTT.

The CDR3, as DNA: TGCAGCGTGTTGGACTTATGGACCTACGAGCAGTACTTC. This sequence encodes CSVLDLWTYEQYF. This chain joins TRBV29-1 and TRBJ2-7; tentative D call: TRBD2 (5 bases). The CDR3 is made up of 13 amino acids. Germline lookup yields CDR1 SQVTM and CDR2 ANQGSEA. With 6 bases removed from V and 2 bases from J, the gap between germline ends came to 14 bases.

The chain joins TRBV13 to TRBJ2-5, with D possibly TRBD2 on 6 matching bases. V lost 2 bases and J 5 bases, leaving 21 bases between the germline ends. The CDR3 sequence is 17 residues long. The germline V gene encodes CDR1 PRHDT and CDR2 FYEKMQ (reference sequence). The chain's CDR3 is CASSLQSSGPNLETQYF. For the CDR3, the DNA is TGTGCCAGCAGCTTACAGAGTAGCGGCCCCAACTTGGAGACCCAGTACTTC.

This clone came up once. The chain is built from TRBV6-2 or TRBV6-3 and TRBJ2-1; D is uncertain. Germline V gene sequence: CDR1 MNHEY, CDR2 SVGEGT. V lost 2 bases, J lost 13 bases, and 12 bases lay in between. The length of the CDR3 is 12 residues. CDR3 nucleotides: TGTGCCAGCAGTTACAGAGCGCCAATACAGTTCTTC. It yields the protein CASSYRAPIQFF.

This clone occurred once. The rearrangement uses TRBV9 and TRBJ2-1; no reliable D call. The CDR3 has 15 amino acids. Per the germline V gene, CDR1 is SGDLS and CDR2 is YYNGEE. V lost 1 base and J lost 0, with 8 bases in between. The CDR3 here is CASSVWGSSYNEQFF. CDR3 nucleotides: TGTGCCAGCAGCGTATGGGGTAGCTCCTACAATGAGCAGTTCTTC.

The V call is TRBV7-9, the J call TRBJ2-1, with TRBD1 matching 9 bases. This CDR3 has 15 amino acids. Germline assignment: CDR1 SEHNR and CDR2 FQNEAQ (reference sequence). The ends lost 2 bases at V and 4 bases at J; junction bases unmatched: 3. This chain's CDR3 is CASSLRGQGYNEQFF. CDR3 nucleotide sequence: TGTGCCAGCAGCTTACGAGGACAGGGGTACAATGAGCAGTTCTTC. Full variable domain (outside the CDR3, taken from reference TRBV7-9 and TRBJ2-1): DTGVSQNPRHKITKRGQNVTFRCDPISEHNRLYWYRQTLGQGPEFLTYFQNEAQLEKSRLLSDRFSAERPKGSFSTLEIQRTEQGDSAMYLCASSLRGQGYNEQFFGPGTRLTVL.

The chain recombines TRBV6-2 or TRBV6-3 with TRBJ2-2, with TRBD2 as a possible D gene (5 bases). Germline V gene sequence: CDR1 MNHEY, CDR2 SVGEGT. The ends were cut back, 5 bases at V and 3 bases at J, with 13 bases in the middle. The CDR3 runs 15 residues. CDR3 protein: CASSPGEGDTGELFF. The CDR3 DNA sequence: TGTGCCAGCAGTCCCGGAGAGGGTGACACCGGGGAGCTGTTTTTT.

The rearrangement uses TRBV3-1 (or the pseudogene TRBV3-2) and TRBJ2-1, with D possibly matching TRBD1 (5 bases). This CDR3 is built from 15 residues. Germline CDR1 reads LGHDT; CDR2 reads YNNKEL (reference sequence). The V end lost 2 bases, the J end lost 4 bases, and 12 bases lay between the germline ends. CDR3 in DNA: TGTGCCAGCAGCCAACAGGGATTTCGGTACAATGAGCAGTTCTTC. The encoded protein is CASSQQGFRYNEQFF.

The sample holds many counts of this clone. Other DNA sequences in this sample translate to the same CDR3. The chain couples TRBV19 to TRBJ2-2; TRBD2 matches 11 bases. This CDR3 comprises 16 residues. V gave up 5 bases and J gave up 4 bases; unmatched junction bases: 6. Germline loops: CDR1 LNHDA, CDR2 SQIVND (reference sequence). CDR3 region: CASSRIAGGGTGELFF. CDR3 coding DNA: TGTGCCAGTAGTCGGATAGCGGGAGGGGGCACCGGGGAGCTGTTTTTT.

Here the CDR3 DNA reads TGTGCCAGCAGAGACCTCACAGGGGGCGCGCACTATGGCTACACCTTC. It translates to CASRDLTGGAHYGYTF. This sequence joins TRBV28 and TRBJ1-2; 9 positions agree with TRBD1. The junction had 11 bases not matched to a gene; V was cut back by 6 bases and J by 3 bases. Per the germline V gene, CDR1 is MDHEN and CDR2 is SYDVKM. The length of the CDR3 is 16 residues.

V gene TRBV9 combines with J gene TRBJ2-7; TRBD2 matches 8 bases. Germline V gene sequence: CDR1 SGDLS, CDR2 YYNGEE. The trim removed 4 bases at V and 1 base at J, leaving 10 bases unmatched. The CDR3 has 16 amino acids. The CDR3 sequence: CASSPTGGVSSYEQYF. As DNA, the CDR3 is TGTGCCAGCAGCCCAACCGGGGGGGTTTCTTCCTACGAGCAGTACTTC.

The V and J genes are TRBV6-4 and TRBJ2-1; D is uncertain. The V gene's germline CDR1 is MRHNA and CDR2 SNTAGT. The CDR3 is 10 amino acids. Trimming left V 4 bases short and J 9 bases short, with 4 bases between. The chain's CDR3 is CASSAGEQFF. The CDR3 region has the DNA TGTGCCAGCAGTGCCGGTGAGCAGTTCTTC.

The rearrangement uses TRBV30 and TRBJ2-7, with 8 bases that match TRBD2. This CDR3 comprises 14 residues. In germline, CDR1 is GTSNPN, CDR2 SVGIG (reference sequence). The ends lost 2 bases at V and 0 bases at J; junction bases unmatched: 3. The CDR3 region is CAWSPSGSSYEQYF. DNA of the CDR3: TGTGCCTGGAGTCCCAGCGGGAGCTCCTACGAGCAGTACTTC.

This chain connects TRBV11-2 to TRBJ1-2; D uncertain. V was cut by 5 bases and J by 1 base, with 14 bases left in between. There are 15 residues in the CDR3. The V gene's germline CDR1 is SGHAT and CDR2 FQNNGV. The CDR3 DNA reads TGTGCCAGCAGCAATGAGGGCATCTTTAACTATGGCTACACCTTC. It specifies CASSNEGIFNYGYTF.